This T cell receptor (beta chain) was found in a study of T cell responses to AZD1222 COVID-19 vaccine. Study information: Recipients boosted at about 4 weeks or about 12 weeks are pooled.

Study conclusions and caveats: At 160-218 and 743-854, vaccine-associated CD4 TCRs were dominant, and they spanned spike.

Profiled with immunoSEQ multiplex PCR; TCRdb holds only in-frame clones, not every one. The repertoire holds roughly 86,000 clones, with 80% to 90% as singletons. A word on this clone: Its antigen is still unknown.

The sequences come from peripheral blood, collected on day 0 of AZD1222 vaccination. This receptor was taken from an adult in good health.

Here the CDR3 reads CASRPETSGLTDTQYF. The CDR3 nucleotides read TGCGCCAGCAGACCAGAGACTAGCGGGTTAACAGATACGCAGTATTTT. V gene TRBV5-1 combines with J gene TRBJ2-3; 10 bases align to TRBD2. With V trimmed by 5 bases and J by 3 bases, 9 bases remained unmatched. There are 16 residues in the CDR3. Germline CDR1 SGHRS, CDR2 YFSETQ.